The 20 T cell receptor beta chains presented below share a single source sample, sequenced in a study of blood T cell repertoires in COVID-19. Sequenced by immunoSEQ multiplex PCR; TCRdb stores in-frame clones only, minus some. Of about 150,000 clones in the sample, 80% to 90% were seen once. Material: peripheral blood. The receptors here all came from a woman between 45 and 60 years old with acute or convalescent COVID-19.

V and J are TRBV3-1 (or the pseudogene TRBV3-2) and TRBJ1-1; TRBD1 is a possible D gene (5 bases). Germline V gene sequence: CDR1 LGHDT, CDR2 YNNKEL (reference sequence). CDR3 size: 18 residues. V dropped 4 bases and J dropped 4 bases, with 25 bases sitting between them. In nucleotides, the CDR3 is TGTGCCAGCAGCCCTCCGCGAATAGGCGCCCGGGGGGGCACTGAAGCTTTCTTT. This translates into CASSPPRIGARGGTEAFF.

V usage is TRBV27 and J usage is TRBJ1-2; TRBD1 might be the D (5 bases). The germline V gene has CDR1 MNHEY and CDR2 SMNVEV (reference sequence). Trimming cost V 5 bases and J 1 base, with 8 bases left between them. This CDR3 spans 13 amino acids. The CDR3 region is CASSATDNYGYTF. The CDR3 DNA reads TGTGCCAGCAGTGCGACAGATAACTATGGCTACACCTTC.

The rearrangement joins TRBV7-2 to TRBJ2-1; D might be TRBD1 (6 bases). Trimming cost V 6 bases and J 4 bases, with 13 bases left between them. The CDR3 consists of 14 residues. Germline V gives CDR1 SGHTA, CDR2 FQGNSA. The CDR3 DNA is TGTGCCAGCAGACCACAGGGCGGGTACAATGAGCAGTTCTTC. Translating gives CASRPQGGYNEQFF.

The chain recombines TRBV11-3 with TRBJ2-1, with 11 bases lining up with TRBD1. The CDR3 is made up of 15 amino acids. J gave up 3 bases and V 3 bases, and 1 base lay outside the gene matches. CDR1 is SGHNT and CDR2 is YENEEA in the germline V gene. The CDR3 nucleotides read TGTGCCAGCAGCTTGGGACAGGGGGGCTACAATGAGCAGTTCTTC. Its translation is CASSLGQGGYNEQFF.

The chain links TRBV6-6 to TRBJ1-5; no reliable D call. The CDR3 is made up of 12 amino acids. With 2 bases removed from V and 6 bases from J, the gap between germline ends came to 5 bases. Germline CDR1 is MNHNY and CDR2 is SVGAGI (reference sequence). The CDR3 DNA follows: TGTGCCAGCAGTTACGGGAGTCAGCCCCAGCATTTT. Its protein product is CASSYGSQPQHF.

The CDR3 here is CASRIAGGRTDTQYF. The CDR3 DNA reads as TGTGCCAGCAGGATAGCGGGAGGGCGCACAGATACGCAGTATTTT. The rearrangement uses TRBV6-5 and TRBJ2-3, with TRBD2 matching 11 bases. In germline, CDR1 is MNHEY, CDR2 SVGAGI. V lost 6 bases, J lost 1 base, and 3 bases stayed unmatched. The CDR3 runs 15 residues.

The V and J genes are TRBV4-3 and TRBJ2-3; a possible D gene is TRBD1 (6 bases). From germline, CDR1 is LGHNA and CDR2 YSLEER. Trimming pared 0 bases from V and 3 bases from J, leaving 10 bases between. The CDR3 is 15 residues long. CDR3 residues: CASSQDTRGTDTQYF. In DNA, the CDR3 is TGCGCCAGCAGCCAAGATACCAGGGGTACAGATACGCAGTATTTT.

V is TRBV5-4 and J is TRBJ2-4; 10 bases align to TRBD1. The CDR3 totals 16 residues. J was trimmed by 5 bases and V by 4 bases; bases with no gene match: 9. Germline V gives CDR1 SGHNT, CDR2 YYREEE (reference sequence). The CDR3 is CASSAERGQGQNIQYF. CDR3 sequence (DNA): TGTGCCAGCAGCGCCGAGAGGGGACAGGGGCAAAACATTCAGTACTTC.

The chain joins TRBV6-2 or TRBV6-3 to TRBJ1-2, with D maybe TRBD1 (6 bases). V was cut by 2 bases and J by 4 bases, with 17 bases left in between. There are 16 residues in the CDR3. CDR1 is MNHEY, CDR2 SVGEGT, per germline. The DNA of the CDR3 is TGTGCCAGCAGTTACGACGGACAGACAAGGCCCTATGGCTACACCTTC. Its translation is CASSYDGQTRPYGYTF.

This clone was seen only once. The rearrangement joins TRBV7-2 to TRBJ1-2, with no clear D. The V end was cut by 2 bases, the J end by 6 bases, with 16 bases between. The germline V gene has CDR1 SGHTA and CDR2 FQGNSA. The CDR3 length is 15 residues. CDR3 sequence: CASSLRLAGEDGYTF. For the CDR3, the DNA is TGTGCCAGCAGCTTACGTCTGGCCGGGGAGGATGGCTACACCTTC.

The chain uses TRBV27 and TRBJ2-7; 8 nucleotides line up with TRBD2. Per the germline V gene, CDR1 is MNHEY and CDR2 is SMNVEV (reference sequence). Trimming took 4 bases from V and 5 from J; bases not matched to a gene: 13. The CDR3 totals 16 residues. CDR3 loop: CASSSALAGQLHEQYF. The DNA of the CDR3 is TGTGCCAGCAGTTCCGCGCTAGCGGGTCAGCTCCACGAGCAGTACTTC.

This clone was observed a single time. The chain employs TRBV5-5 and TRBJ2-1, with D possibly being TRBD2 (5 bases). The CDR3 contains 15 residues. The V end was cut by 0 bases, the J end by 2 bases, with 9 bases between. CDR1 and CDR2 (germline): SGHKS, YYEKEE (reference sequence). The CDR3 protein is CASSLGGSAYNEQFF. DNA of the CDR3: TGTGCCAGCAGCTTGGGCGGGTCGGCCTACAATGAGCAGTTCTTC.

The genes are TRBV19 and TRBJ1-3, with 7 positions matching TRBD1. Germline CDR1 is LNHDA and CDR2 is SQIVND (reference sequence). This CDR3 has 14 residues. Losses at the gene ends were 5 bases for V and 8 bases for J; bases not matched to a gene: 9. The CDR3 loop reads CASSPGQIVDTIYF. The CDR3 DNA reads TGTGCCAGTAGTCCGGGACAGATAGTGGACACCATATATTTT.

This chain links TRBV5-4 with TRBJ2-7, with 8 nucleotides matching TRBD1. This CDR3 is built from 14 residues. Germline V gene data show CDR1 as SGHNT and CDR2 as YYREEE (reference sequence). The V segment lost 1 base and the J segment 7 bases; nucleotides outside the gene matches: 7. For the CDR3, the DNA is TGTGCCAGCAGCTTGAGGACAGGGCTCGGGGAGCAGTACTTC. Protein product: CASSLRTGLGEQYF.

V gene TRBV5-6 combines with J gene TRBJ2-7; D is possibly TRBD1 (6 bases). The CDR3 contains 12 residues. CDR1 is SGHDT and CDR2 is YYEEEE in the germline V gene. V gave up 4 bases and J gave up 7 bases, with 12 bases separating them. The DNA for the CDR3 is TGTGCCAGCAGCGGGGGACATCGAGAGCAGTACTTC. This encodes CASSGGHREQYF.

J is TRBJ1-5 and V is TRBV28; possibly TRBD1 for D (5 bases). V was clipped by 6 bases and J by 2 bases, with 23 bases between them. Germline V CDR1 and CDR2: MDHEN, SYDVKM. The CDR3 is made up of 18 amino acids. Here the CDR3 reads CASRPTGGVRRGNQPQHF. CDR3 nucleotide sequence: TGTGCCAGCAGACCGACTGGGGGGGTTAGGAGAGGCAATCAGCCCCAGCATTTT.

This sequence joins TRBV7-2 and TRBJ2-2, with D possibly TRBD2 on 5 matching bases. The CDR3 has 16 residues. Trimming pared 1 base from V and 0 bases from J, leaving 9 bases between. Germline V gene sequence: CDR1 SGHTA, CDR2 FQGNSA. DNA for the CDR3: TGTGCCAGCAGCTTAGTCGGACTGTCGAACACCGGGGAGCTGTTTTTT. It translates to CASSLVGLSNTGELFF.

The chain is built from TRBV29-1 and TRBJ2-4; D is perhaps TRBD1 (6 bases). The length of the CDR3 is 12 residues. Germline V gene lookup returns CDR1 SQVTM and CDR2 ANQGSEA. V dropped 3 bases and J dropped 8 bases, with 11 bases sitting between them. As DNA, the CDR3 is TGCAGCGTTGAGAGGACAGAAGACATTCAGTACTTC. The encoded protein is CSVERTEDIQYF.

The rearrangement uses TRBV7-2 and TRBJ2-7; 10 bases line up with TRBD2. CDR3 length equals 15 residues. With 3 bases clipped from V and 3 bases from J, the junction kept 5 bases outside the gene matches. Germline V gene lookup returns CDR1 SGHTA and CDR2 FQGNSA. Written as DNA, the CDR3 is TGTGCCAGCAGCTTGACGGGACTAGCGATCTACGAGCAGTACTTC. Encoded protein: CASSLTGLAIYEQYF.

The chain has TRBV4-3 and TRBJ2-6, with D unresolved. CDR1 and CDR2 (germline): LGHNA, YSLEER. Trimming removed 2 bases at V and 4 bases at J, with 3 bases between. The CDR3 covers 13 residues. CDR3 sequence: CASSQTGANVLTF. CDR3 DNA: TGCGCCAGCAGCCAAACAGGGGCCAACGTCCTGACTTTC.